This is a list of T cell receptor beta chains from one sample in a study of prognosis after radiotherapy for stage I lung cancer. TCRdb re-called the multiplex PCR reads through MiXCR, storing one row per CDR3 protein. The sample includes around 20,000 distinct CDR3 sequences, about 40% of them seen just once. The sample consisted of PBMCs, taken before or after stereotactic body radiation therapy (not recorded which). The source of these receptors is a donor over 45 with non-small cell lung cancer. Both conserved end residues are part of each CDR3. D genes are given only for firm matches. Clone size is given for some rows only: seen once, a few or many times, or a class if the clone is expanded.

-	TRBV2	-	16	TRBJ2-3	CASRSKREGLLDTQYF	TGTGCCAGCAGGTCCAAGCGTGAGGGCCTTCTGGATACGCAGTATTTT
TRBD2	TRBV5-1	-	15	TRBJ2-7	CASSPRTSGKGEQYF	TGCGCCAGCAGCCCCCGGACTAGCGGGAAAGGGGAGCAGTACTTC
TRBD1	TRBV4-1	many	16	TRBJ1-6	CASSRYQGGRGSPLHF	TGCGCCAGCAGCCGATACCAGGGGGGAAGGGGTTCACCCCTCCACTTT
-	TRBV30	-	13	TRBJ1-5	CAWETGMGQPQHF	TGTGCCTGGGAAACAGGGATGGGTCAGCCCCAGCATTTT
-	TRBV28	many	12	TRBJ1-1	CASSSQITEAFF	TGTGCCAGCAGTTCACAGATCACTGAAGCTTTCTTT
-	TRBV19	-	15	TRBJ1-2	CASSISGSENYGYTF	TGTGCCAGTAGTATATCAGGATCAGAAAACTATGGCTACACCTTC
-	TRBV11-3	many	13	TRBJ1-1	CASSLVGDTEAFF	TGTGCCAGCAGCTTAGTGGGGGACACTGAAGCTTTCTTT
-	TRBV6-2/TRBV6-3	few	17	TRBJ2-3	CASSPLALRGSTDTQYF	TGTGCCAGCAGCCCACTAGCACTACGGGGTAGCACAGATACGCAGTATTTT
-	TRBV11-3	many	13	TRBJ2-5	CASSLDPVGTQYF	TGTGCCAGCAGCTTAGATCCCGTTGGGACCCAGTACTTC
-	TRBV5-1	many	15	TRBJ2-1	CASRAQRPSGHEQFF	TGCGCCAGCAGGGCTCAGCGGCCCAGCGGCCATGAGCAGTTCTTC
-	TRBV3-1	many	12	TRBJ1-2	CASSRELYGYTF	TGTGCCAGCAGCCGAGAATTATATGGCTACACCTTC
TRBD1	TRBV30	-	13	TRBJ2-3	CARQTGNTDTQYF	TGCGCCCGGCAGACAGGGAACACAGATACGCAGTATTTT
-	TRBV5-1	-	14	TRBJ1-6	CATSLGSGDSPLHF	TGCGCCACTTCCCTGGGGAGCGGGGATTCACCCCTCCACTTT
TRBD2	TRBV27	-	17	TRBJ2-1	CASSTNTREGPYNEQFF	TGTGCCAGCAGTACCAACACCCGGGAGGGCCCCTACAATGAGCAGTTCTTC
TRBD2	TRBV28	-	14	TRBJ2-1	CASTSGMSYNEQFF	TGTGCCAGCACGAGCGGGATGAGCTACAATGAGCAGTTCTTC
-	TRBV6-2/TRBV6-3	many	15	TRBJ1-4	CASSSLGATNEKLFF	TGTGCCAGCAGTTCTCTTGGGGCGACTAATGAAAAACTGTTTTTT
-	TRBV20-1	-	16	TRBJ2-2	CSARDPLEPNTGELFF	TGCAGTGCTAGAGATCCGCTGGAGCCTAACACCGGGGAGCTGTTTTTT
-	TRBV28	-	12	TRBJ2-7	CASSQKQYEQYF	TGTGCCAGCAGCCAAAAACAGTACGAGCAGTACTTC
-	TRBV6-5	-	14	TRBJ2-7	CASSWDQTSYDHYF	TGTGCCAGCAGTTGGGACCAGACCTCCTACGATCATTACTTC
-	TRBV30	many	13	TRBJ1-2	CAWKGGGPYGYTF	TGTGCCTGGAAGGGGGGGGGGCCGTATGGCTACACCTTC
-	TRBV10-3	many	13	TRBJ2-3	CAISDRSTDTQYF	TGTGCCATCAGTGATAGAAGCACAGATACGCAGTATTTT
TRBD1	TRBV5-1	many	14	TRBJ1-1	CASRSTGANTEAFF	TGCGCCAGCAGGTCGACAGGGGCGAACACTGAAGCTTTCTTT
TRBD2	TRBV5-1	many	17	TRBJ2-6	CASSTLAGGAGANVLTF	TGCGCCAGCAGCACCTTAGCGGGAGGGGCAGGGGCCAACGTCCTGACTTTC
TRBD2	TRBV5-1	many	15	TRBJ2-1	CASSLVLAGVDEQFF	TGCGCCAGCAGCTTGGTACTAGCGGGAGTGGATGAGCAGTTCTTC
-	TRBV11-3	medium-sized	15	TRBJ2-1	CASSLAGGPYNEQFF	TGTGCCAGCAGCTTAGCGGGGGGCCCCTACAATGAGCAGTTCTTC
-	TRBV19	-	17	TRBJ1-1	CASSLTLRGGRATEAFF	TGTGCCAGTAGTTTAACTCTTCGGGGGGGAAGGGCCACTGAAGCTTTCTTT
TRBD2	TRBV7-8	once	17	TRBJ2-7	CASSLALAGGRSWEQYF	TGTGCCAGCAGCTTAGCTTTAGCGGGAGGGCGTAGCTGGGAGCAGTACTTC
-	TRBV9	-	15	TRBJ2-2	CASSERPGYTGELFF	TGTGCCAGCAGTGAACGGCCCGGGTATACCGGGGAGCTGTTTTTT
-	TRBV14	-	16	TRBJ1-1	CASSPNVGGINTEAFF	TGTGCCAGCAGCCCCAACGTGGGGGGGATAAACACTGAAGCTTTCTTT
-	TRBV6-2/TRBV6-3	-	18	TRBJ2-2	CASSYAIGLSGFAGELFF	TGTGCCAGCAGTTACGCGATTGGACTATCGGGATTCGCCGGGGAGCTGTTTTTT
-	TRBV7-2	-	16	TRBJ2-7	CASSLGVGAGAYEQYF	TGTGCCAGCAGCTTAGGGGTTGGGGCAGGAGCCTACGAGCAGTACTTC
TRBD1	TRBV19	-	13	TRBJ1-2	CASSRDRADGYTF	TGTGCCAGTAGTCGGGACAGGGCAGATGGCTACACCTTC
-	TRBV19	many	15	TRBJ1-3	CASRDTGLGGNTIYF	TGTGCCAGTAGGGACACAGGGTTGGGTGGAAACACCATATATTTT
-	TRBV5-6	many	14	TRBJ2-7	CASSLGESSYEQYF	TGTGCCAGCAGCTTGGGGGAAAGCTCCTACGAGCAGTACTTC
-	TRBV10-3	-	13	TRBJ2-3	CAISSGLSDTQYF	TGTGCCATCAGTTCCGGGCTTTCAGATACGCAGTATTTT
-	TRBV6-1	many	15	TRBJ2-7	CASSEMGLGRFEQYF	TGTGCCAGCAGTGAAATGGGGCTGGGCCGTTTCGAGCAGTACTTC
-	TRBV12-3/TRBV12-4	-	14	TRBJ1-2	CASSLGGSANGYTF	TGTGCCAGCAGTTTAGGGGGGTCCGCCAATGGCTACACCTTC
-	TRBV28	-	12	TRBJ2-1	CASSLALLEQFF	TGTGCCAGCAGTTTGGCCTTGTTGGAGCAGTTCTTC
-	TRBV5-1	-	14	TRBJ2-3	CASSLGPTTDTQYF	TGCGCCAGCAGCTTGGGGCCGACCACAGATACGCAGTATTTT
TRBD2	TRBV6-9	-	15	TRBJ2-3	CASSYASGSTDTQYF	TGTGCCAGCAGTTACGCTAGCGGGAGCACAGATACGCAGTATTTT
TRBD2	TRBV5-1	-	16	TRBJ2-1	CASSSGTSGSGNEQFF	TGCGCCAGCAGCTCAGGGACTAGCGGGAGTGGCAATGAGCAGTTCTTC
-	TRBV12-3/TRBV12-4	medium-sized	12	TRBJ1-6	CASSTGYSPLHF	TGTGCCAGCAGCACGGGATATTCACCCCTCCACTTT
-	TRBV19	-	15	TRBJ1-5	CASSVQGSRNQPQHF	TGTGCCAGTAGCGTACAGGGAAGTCGCAATCAGCCCCAGCATTTT
-	TRBV6-2/TRBV6-3	-	12	TRBJ1-2	CASAPSNYGYTF	TGTGCCAGCGCCCCGTCTAACTATGGCTACACCTTC
TRBD1	TRBV2	many	13	TRBJ1-2	CASVGQGRSGYTF	TGTGCCAGCGTCGGACAGGGTAGAAGTGGCTACACCTTC
TRBD1	TRBV2	many	12	TRBJ1-2	CASNRDSNGYTF	TGTGCCAGCAATCGGGACAGTAATGGCTACACCTTC
TRBD2	TRBV20-1	many	15	TRBJ2-1	CSARVSGLVSNEQFF	TGCAGTGCTAGAGTTTCGGGACTAGTTTCCAATGAGCAGTTCTTC
TRBD1	TRBV6-2/TRBV6-3	medium-sized	13	TRBJ1-1	CASRDRGRDEAFF	TGTGCCAGCAGGGACAGGGGGAGGGATGAAGCTTTCTTT
TRBD2	TRBV5-1	-	16	TRBJ2-3	CASSAVLAGGVDTHYF	TGCGCCAGCAGCGCGGTACTAGCGGGAGGGGTAGATACGCATTATTTT
-	TRBV10-3	many	12	TRBJ1-2	CAISGRAAGYTF	TGTGCCATCAGTGGCAGGGCTGCTGGCTACACCTTC